The source of this T cell receptor beta chain is a study of blood T cells in healthy people across ages. Study-level points and caveats: Long-lived donors carried more naive CD4+ cells and greater diversity than aged donors.

Researchers collected ten milliliters of peripheral blood from every single donor. This clonotype was seen only a few times. Its antigen is not known. For the second PCR, which ran for 7 to 11 cycles, a sample-barcoded 5' primer and a J-beta primer mix were used. In TCRdb, the 5' RACE reads were re-called with MiXCR into one record per CDR3 protein. The table records around 1,500,000 distinct CDR3 sequences, 35% to 45% of them present only once. In germline, CDR1 is MNHEY, CDR2 SVGEGT. This CDR3 region has 14 residues. V dropped 7 bases and J dropped 6; count of bases not matched to a gene: 10. This chain connects TRBV6-2 or TRBV6-3 to TRBJ1-2; 8 bases are shared with TRBD1. The sequence came from a woman between 18 and 30 years old in good health. The material sequenced was blood. CDR3 sequence (DNA): TGTGCCAGCAAATTATCCGGGACAGGAAATGGCTACACCTTC. Amino acids: CASKLSGTGNGYTF.